These 12 T cell receptor beta chains were all obtained from the same sample, sequenced in a study of blood T cell repertoires in COVID-19. Libraries were prepared by immunoSEQ multiplex PCR; TCRdb keeps only in-frame clonotypes and omits some of them. Of about 98,000 clones listed, roughly 82% are singletons. The source material was peripheral blood. The source of these receptors is an elderly man with acute or convalescent COVID-19.

The J gene is TRBJ1-2, the V gene TRBV7-2, with D uncertain. Trimming cost V 1 base and J 7 bases, with 4 bases left between them. Per germline, CDR1 SGHTA and CDR2 FQGNSA. The CDR3 is 11 residues long. The CDR3: CASSLGGGYTF. DNA for the CDR3: TGTGCCAGCAGCTTAGGAGGTGGCTACACCTTC.

V and J are TRBV5-1 and TRBJ1-1; the D gene is possibly TRBD1 (5 bases). V lost 3 bases, J lost 0 bases, and 15 bases lay in between. The germline V gene encodes CDR1 SGHRS and CDR2 YFSETQ. The CDR3 is made up of 16 amino acids. The DNA of the CDR3 is TGCGCCAGCAGCTCCCGCCTGACAGAAATGAACACTGAAGCTTTCTTT. Translating gives CASSSRLTEMNTEAFF.

This clone was seen only once. This chain joins TRBV14 and TRBJ2-5, with TRBD2 matching 11 bases. This CDR3 comprises 15 residues. The germline gives CDR1 SGHDN, CDR2 FVKESK. J lost 5 bases, V lost 4 bases, and 6 bases had no gene match. CDR3 protein: CASSRSLAGEETQYF. The DNA of the CDR3 is TGTGCCAGCAGCCGTTCACTAGCGGGGGAGGAGACCCAGTACTTC.

The chain is built from TRBV5-8 and TRBJ2-7, with 7 bases that match TRBD1. Trimming at V came to 3 bases and at J to 2 bases, leaving 5 bases not matched to a gene. The CDR3 covers 14 residues. From germline, CDR1 is SGHTS and CDR2 YDEGEE. CDR3 nucleotide sequence: TGTGCCAGCAGCTCCTCCGGGACAGCCTACGAGCAGTACTTC. This encodes CASSSSGTAYEQYF.

The J gene is TRBJ1-1, the V gene TRBV9; the D gene is possibly TRBD1 (5 bases). CDR1 and CDR2 (germline): SGDLS, YYNGEE. This CDR3 is 16 amino acids long. V was pared by 3 bases and J by 1 base, with 16 bases between. The CDR3 region is CASSANSGRGNTEAFF. CDR3 nucleotide sequence: TGTGCCAGCAGCGCTAATTCGGGGAGGGGGAACACTGAAGCTTTCTTT.

V and J are TRBV6-6 and TRBJ2-3; 10 nucleotides align to TRBD1. V shed 10 bases and J 3 bases; nucleotides not matched to a gene: 10. Germline-derived CDR1 and CDR2 are MNHNY and SVGAGI (reference sequence). CDR3 length: 15 amino acids. CDR3 DNA: TGTGCCACCCTAATGACAGGGGGCATAACAGATACGCAGTATTTT. Encoded protein: CATLMTGGITDTQYF.

V and J are TRBV10-1 and TRBJ1-4, with TRBD1 matching over 10 bases. Germline loops: CDR1 WNHNN, CDR2 SYGVQD (reference sequence). The CDR3 sequence is 15 residues long. The ends lost 10 bases at V and 3 bases at J; junction bases unmatched: 8. In DNA form, the CDR3 reads TGCGCCACCAGACAGGGGGCAATGGCTAATGAAAAACTGTTTTTT. Translated, it gives CATRQGAMANEKLFF.

This chain uses TRBV5-6 with TRBJ2-2; weak D call: TRBD1 (6 bases). This CDR3 contains 16 residues. V was clipped by 1 base and J by 6 bases, with 16 bases between them. CDR1 and CDR2 from the germline V gene are SGHDT and YYEEEE. The CDR3 DNA sequence: TGTGCCAGCAGCTTGTCGAGCAGGGGCGCCTCCGGGGAGCTGTTTTTT. It encodes CASSLSSRGASGELFF.

V and J are TRBV19 and TRBJ1-3, with D tentatively TRBD1 (5 bases). The CDR3 extends over 16 amino acids. CDR1 is LNHDA, CDR2 SQIVND, per germline (reference sequence). The V and J ends lost 9 bases and 7 bases respectively, with 25 bases between them. The CDR3 loop reads CASRLTNSIWGNTIYF. DNA for the CDR3: TGTGCCAGCAGACTCACCAACTCTATCTGGGGCAACACCATATATTTT.

This chain links TRBV5-1 with TRBJ2-3; a possible D gene is TRBD1 (7 bases). Trimming took off 4 bases at V and 6 bases at J, with 15 bases between the two ends. In germline, CDR1 is SGHRS, CDR2 YFSETQ. The CDR3 spans 14 residues. In DNA form, the CDR3 reads TGCGCCAGCAGCGCGGGACAGCCGAGGGATACGCAGTATTTT. Its protein product is CASSAGQPRDTQYF.

This sequence joins TRBV29-1 and TRBJ1-1, with D unclear. Germline assignment: CDR1 SQVTM and CDR2 ANQGSEA. V lost 0 bases, J lost 0 bases, and 5 bases lay in between. The CDR3 is 13 residues long. The CDR3 nucleotides read TGCAGCGTTGAAGATCGGGTGAACACTGAAGCTTTCTTT. Translating it yields CSVEDRVNTEAFF.

This clone appeared once. The chain carries TRBV6-5 and TRBJ1-1; 8 nucleotides agree with TRBD1. V was pared by 10 bases and J by 0 bases, with 7 bases of the junction left unmatched. This CDR3 has 14 amino acids. Germline V gives CDR1 MNHEY, CDR2 SVGAGI. In DNA, the CDR3 is TGTGCCATCAAGGCGACAGGGGTGAACACTGAAGCTTTCTTT. Protein product: CAIKATGVNTEAFF.